A selection of T cell receptor beta chains follows, all from one sample in a study of control samples from healthy donors and cancer patients. Only in-frame clones appear in the TCRdb table, and some are missing; sequencing was by immunoSEQ multiplex PCR. The sample gives 400,000 to 450,000 clones, 80% to 95% of which show up once; 5.5% to 7.5% is in the top ten. The specimen was PBMCs. These receptors were collected from a man aged 35 to 55 with head and neck cancer. The conserved cysteine and the conserved F or W are not part of the CDR3 here. Fields, in order: D gene, V gene, CDR3 protein. A D gene is named only where the DNA matches it firmly.

NA | TRBV5-1 | ASSLGNNEQF
NA | TRBV4-2 | ASSHAMAVRDVLYT
TRBD1 | TRBV9 | ASSPTGFTEAF
NA | TRBV10-3 | AIRDSYGYT
NA | TRBV18 | ASSPGQVLSGNTIY
NA | TRBV4-1 | ASSQVKADQPQH
NA | TRBV12-3/TRBV12-4 | ASSLKGNGYT
NA | TRBV24-1 | ATSDFGGTSGANVLT
NA | TRBV7-8 | ASSLEGGDGGVAKNIQY
NA | TRBV28 | ASSTRSLQGRGGYT
NA | TRBV29-1 | SVEEWAKGSYEQY
NA | TRBV6-5 | ASTVGTARNSPLH
NA | TRBV5-8 | ASSPRWWDNTEAF
TRBD2 | TRBV5-1 | ASSSGLAGGLLNNEQF
NA | TRBV2 | ASKRGLNTEAF
TRBD1 | TRBV4-3 | ASSQDPGQGNYEQY
NA | TRBV20-1 | SASTEETQY
TRBD1 | TRBV5-4 | ASSPGGPGRDTEAF
NA | TRBV11-2 | ASSPGGGGFTEAF
TRBD2 | TRBV28 | ASSLWGLAGGLPDTQY
NA | TRBV28 | ASSTGTRSKSF
NA | TRBV7-3 | ASSPGWGGTTDTQY